The 32 T cell receptor beta chains listed next were all sequenced from one sample in a study of T cells after yellow fever vaccination (dated by TCRdb to between 2017 and 2020). In the paper's terms, the treatment or condition label means: live attenuated yellow fever vaccine strain. The library was made by 5' RACE. Sequencing was carried out with an Illumina HiSeq 2500. TCRdb itself trimmed the public reads at Q25 with fastp, ran MiXCR and retained productive beta chains. CDR3 protein duplicates are merged, each entry listing the most common genes and DNA. The sample table records just under 30,000 distinct CDR3 sequences; 5% to 6% of these occur just once. The ten largest account for about 38% of the sample. Sample: CD8+ T cells sorted from PBMCs, taken 10 days after the yellow fever booster vaccination. The receptors derive from a young man who received the YFV17D yellow fever vaccine.

This clonotype has a count of ten or more. This rearrangement joins TRBV3-1 to TRBJ2-3; TRBD2 matches 7 bases. V was pared by 0 bases and J by 1 base, with 4 bases of the junction left unmatched. This CDR3 contains 16 residues. Germline lookup yields CDR1 LGHDT and CDR2 YNNKEL (reference sequence). The CDR3 DNA reads as TGTGCCAGCAGCCAAGACGGGGGGATGGGCACAGATACGCAGTATTTT. Translating gives CASSQDGGMGTDTQYF.

In this sample, this clonotype turned up a few times. J is TRBJ2-3 and V is TRBV7-2, with unresolved D. Germline CDR1 SGHTA, CDR2 FQGNSA. The germline V and J ends were trimmed by 2 bases and 7 bases, with 4 bases remaining between them. The CDR3 sequence is 11 residues long. This CDR3 reads CASSLKYTQYF. The CDR3 DNA reads TGTGCCAGCAGCTTAAAGTATACGCAGTATTTT.

This clonotype was found many times. The gene calls are TRBV3-1 and TRBJ2-1; no clear D gene. The length of the CDR3 is 11 residues. Germline V gives CDR1 LGHDT, CDR2 YNNKEL (reference sequence). V lost 1 base and J lost 8, with 3 bases in between. This CDR3 is CASSQAYEQFF. CDR3 nucleotide sequence: TGTGCCAGCAGCCAAGCTTATGAGCAGTTCTTC.

The rearrangement joins TRBV4-1 to TRBJ2-2; no clear D gene. Germline CDR1 is MGHRA and CDR2 is YSYEKL. Trimming stripped 1 base from V and 1 base from J, with 10 bases between. The CDR3 has 16 residues. CDR3 nucleotides: TGCGCCAGCAGCCAAGTAGGCAGTCAGAACACCGGGGAGCTGTTTTTT. Translation: CASSQVGSQNTGELFF.

This clonotype was counted at least ten times. The chain carries TRBV7-9 and TRBJ2-1, with D hard to call. CDR1 and CDR2 (germline): SEHNR, FQNEAQ (reference sequence). The CDR3 loop spans 13 amino acids. Trimming stripped 0 bases from V and 13 bases from J, with 13 bases between. CDR3 loop: CASSLAYNYPQFF. CDR3 in DNA: TGTGCCAGCAGCTTAGCGTATAACTATCCCCAGTTCTTC.

This clonotype was seen repeatedly, ten times or more. V gene TRBV15 combines with J gene TRBJ2-7; the D is unclear. This CDR3 contains 15 residues. The V end lost 0 bases, the J end lost 2 bases, and 11 bases lay between the germline ends. Germline V gene data show CDR1 as LNHNV and CDR2 as YYDKDF (reference sequence). This CDR3 is CATSRDKSNTYEQYF. For the CDR3, the DNA is TGTGCCACCAGCAGAGATAAGTCTAACACCTACGAGCAGTACTTC.

This clonotype was seen many times. The chain joins TRBV9 to TRBJ2-7, with 11 bases aligning to TRBD2. V gave up 4 bases and J gave up 7 bases; unmatched junction bases: 10. Germline V CDR1 and CDR2: SGDLS, YYNGEE. CDR3 length: 15 residues. The CDR3 loop reads CASSTGTSGAWEQYF. The CDR3 bases are TGTGCCAGCAGCACCGGGACTAGCGGTGCTTGGGAGCAGTACTTC.

This clonotype was seen at least ten times. The chain uses TRBV7-2 and TRBJ2-7; 13 nucleotides align to TRBD2. Germline CDR1 SGHTA, CDR2 FQGNSA. The CDR3 totals 14 residues. Losses at the gene ends were 5 bases for V and 6 bases for J; bases not matched to a gene: 4. The CDR3 spells CASSPGLAGSEQYF. Written as DNA, the CDR3 is TGTGCCAGCAGCCCGGGACTAGCGGGAAGCGAGCAGTACTTC. Complete variable domain (other parts from reference TRBV7-2 and TRBJ2-7): GAGVSQSPSNKVTEKGKDVELRCDPISGHTALYWYRQSLGQGLEFLIYFQGNSAPDKSGLPSDRFSAERTGGSVSTLTIQRTQQEDSAVYLCASSPGLAGSEQYFGPGTRLTVT.

V is TRBV6-6 and J is TRBJ1-3, with D perhaps TRBD1 (5 bases). CDR1 and CDR2 from the germline V gene are MNHNY and SVGAGI (reference sequence). CDR3 length: 17 residues. The V end was cut by 0 bases, the J end by 4 bases, with 16 bases between. The CDR3 DNA sequence: TGTGCCAGCAGTTACTCTGGGGGGGGGGTTGGAGGAAACACCATATATTTT. Residues: CASSYSGGGVGGNTIYF.

In its sample, this clonotype was seen many times. The chain combines TRBV5-6 with TRBJ2-7; 9 bases agree with TRBD1. The CDR3 sequence is 14 residues long. J lost 2 bases, V lost 0 bases, and 0 bases had no gene match. Per germline, CDR1 SGHDT and CDR2 YYEEEE. Here the CDR3 reads CASSLGTGAYEQYF. As DNA, the CDR3 is TGTGCCAGCAGCTTGGGGACAGGGGCCTACGAGCAGTACTTC.

This clonotype appeared many times. The chain uses TRBV4-3 and TRBJ2-2; D is ambiguous. There are 14 residues in the CDR3. Germline CDR1 reads LGHNA; CDR2 reads YSLEER. The V end lost 0 bases, the J end lost 4 bases, and 6 bases lay between the germline ends. The CDR3 loop reads CASSQDEITGELFF. CDR3 bases: TGCGCCAGCAGCCAAGATGAAATCACCGGGGAGCTGTTTTTT.

Many counts were recorded for this clonotype. The rearrangement links TRBV29-1 to TRBJ2-7; 7 positions match TRBD2. The CDR3 spans 13 residues. The germline gives CDR1 SQVTM, CDR2 ANQGSEA. V was clipped by 1 base and J by 3 bases; unmatched bases: 3. The CDR3 loop is CSVEAGGDYEQYF. The CDR3 DNA reads TGCAGCGTTGAAGCGGGGGGAGACTACGAGCAGTACTTC.

This clonotype was seen ten or more times. V usage is TRBV2 and J usage is TRBJ2-7; 10 bases are shared with TRBD1. Germline-derived CDR1 and CDR2 are SNHLY and FYNNEI. This CDR3 is 15 amino acids long. V gave up 6 bases and J gave up 3 bases; unmatched junction bases: 8. CDR3 in DNA: TGTGCCAGCAGGTTAGGGACAGGGGTTTTCTACGAGCAGTACTTC. Its translation: CASRLGTGVFYEQYF.

This clonotype was counted ten times or more. CDR3 loop: CASSSLGLAPETQYF. DNA for the CDR3: TGTGCCAGCAGTTCCCTCGGACTCGCACCAGAGACCCAGTACTTC. The chain carries TRBV6-2 or TRBV6-3 and TRBJ2-5, with a weak D call TRBD2 (5 bases). Deletions cut 4 bases from V and 4 bases from J, with 16 bases between. Germline V gives CDR1 MNHEY, CDR2 SVGEGT. The CDR3 has 15 amino acids.

In this sample, this clonotype turned up many times. The chain has TRBV10-2 and TRBJ2-2; tentative D call: TRBD2 (5 bases). Germline CDR1 and CDR2: WSHSY and SAAADI. V was clipped by 6 bases and J by 5 bases, with 10 bases between them. The CDR3 extends over 13 amino acids. Written as DNA, the CDR3 is TGCGCCAGCAGCCCCACTAGGACCGGGGAGCTGTTTTTT. This codes for CASSPTRTGELFF.

On this clonotype itself: A much larger clone lies one base from this, so it may be a read error. V usage is TRBV4-3 and J usage is TRBJ2-3; D unresolved. The V and J ends lost 4 bases and 0 bases respectively, with 11 bases between them. The CDR3 contains 15 residues. Germline V gene data show CDR1 as LGHNA and CDR2 as YSLEER. The CDR3 spells CASSPRYSSTDTQYF. CDR3 bases: TGCGCCAGCAGCCCGCGGTACAGTAGCACAGATACGCAGTATTTT.

This clonotype occurred many times. This chain connects TRBV20-1 to TRBJ1-4; 10 bases match TRBD1. V trimming: 3 bases; J trimming: 4 bases; junction bases outside the gene matches: 11. This CDR3 has 17 residues. From germline, CDR1 is DFQATT and CDR2 SNEGSKA (reference sequence). CDR3 sequence reads: CSARASGTGVGNEKLFF. DNA of the CDR3: TGCAGTGCTAGGGCCTCCGGGACAGGGGTGGGTAATGAAAAACTGTTTTTT.

This clonotype was recorded at least ten times. The rearrangement links TRBV20-1 to TRBJ2-1; 10 bases are shared with TRBD2. The CDR3 runs to 16 residues. V lost 6 bases, J lost 8 bases, and 16 bases stayed unmatched. Germline V gene data show CDR1 as DFQATT and CDR2 as SNEGSKA (reference sequence). CDR3 amino acids: CSALYYSGRIGDEQFF. Here the CDR3 DNA reads TGCAGTGCGCTGTATTATAGCGGGAGGATCGGGGATGAGCAGTTCTTC.

This clonotype showed up many times. The V gene is TRBV7-9, the J gene TRBJ2-5, with a tentative D call TRBD2 (6 bases). Deletions cut 4 bases from V and 5 bases from J, with 14 bases between. The CDR3 is 14 amino acids. In germline, CDR1 is SEHNR, CDR2 FQNEAQ (reference sequence). CDR3 in amino acids: CASSSTRREETQYF. The CDR3 region has the DNA TGTGCCAGCAGCTCCACGAGGAGGGAGGAGACCCAGTACTTC.

This clonotype appeared many times. The chain couples TRBV6-5 to TRBJ2-7; 10 nucleotides align to TRBD1. The germline CDR1 and CDR2 sequences are MNHEY and SVGAGI. The CDR3 extends over 15 amino acids. V gave up 4 bases and J gave up 5 bases; unmatched junction bases: 8. The CDR3 loop reads CASSSTDRGFHEQYF. CDR3 sequence (DNA): TGTGCCAGCAGTTCGACGGACAGGGGGTTCCACGAGCAGTACTTC.

This clonotype appeared many times. V and J are TRBV6-5 and TRBJ2-7; D might be TRBD1 (6 bases). Germline V CDR1 and CDR2: MNHEY, SVGAGI. This CDR3 has 14 residues. V dropped 6 bases and J dropped 2 bases, with 14 bases sitting between them. The CDR3 bases are TGTGCCAGCAGCTGGACAGTAGACCCCTACGAGCAGTACTTC. Translated, it gives CASSWTVDPYEQYF.

This rearrangement joins TRBV20-1 to TRBJ2-2; D is possibly TRBD1 or TRBD2 (5 bases each). This CDR3 comprises 17 residues. Per germline, CDR1 DFQATT and CDR2 SNEGSKA (reference sequence). The CDR3 DNA sequence: TGCTGCGCGAGGGGCCAGGCTCTCAGCTCTCACACCGGGGAGCTGTTTTTT. This translates into CCARGQALSSHTGELFF.

This chain uses TRBV6-1 with TRBJ2-1; TRBD2 aligns across 8 bases. Germline-derived CDR1 and CDR2 are MNHNS and SASEGT. V gave up 5 bases and J gave up 13 bases; unmatched junction bases: 13. This CDR3 region has 14 residues. CDR3 bases: TGTGCCAGCAGTCCCCGAGGGGTAGCGGGACATCAGTTCTTC. Protein sequence: CASSPRGVAGHQFF.

This clonotype was counted at least ten times. The V gene is TRBV21-1, the J gene TRBJ2-7; the table's TRBD1 call for D was not verified on the DNA. TRBV21-1 is labeled a pseudogene. The CDR3 length is 20 residues. The CDR3 region is CASSYPGQKYVGFTVHEQYF. CDR3 DNA: TGTGCCAGCAGCTATCCGGGACAGAAGTACGTAGGGTTTACCGTCCACGAGCAGTACTTC.

The gene calls are TRBV28 and TRBJ2-3; the D gene is possibly TRBD2 (5 bases). CDR3 length: 17 amino acids. Germline V gives CDR1 MDHEN, CDR2 SYDVKM. The V end lost 4 bases, the J end lost 0 bases, and 17 bases lay between the germline ends. The CDR3 DNA reads TGTGCCAGCAGTTCATACGGGGTTGCTCATAGCACAGATACGCAGTATTTT. Translating gives CASSSYGVAHSTDTQYF.

This clonotype has a count of ten or more. V gene TRBV29-1 combines with J gene TRBJ2-3, with 12 bases aligning to TRBD2. Germline V gene lookup returns CDR1 SQVTM and CDR2 ANQGSEA. V shed 3 bases, J shed 0 bases, and the junction held 4 bases outside the gene matches. This CDR3 has 16 residues. In DNA, the CDR3 is TGCAGCGTTGATGGACTAGCGGGACCGAGCACAGATACGCAGTATTTT. It specifies CSVDGLAGPSTDTQYF.

This clonotype was recorded at least ten times. The V and J genes are TRBV27 and TRBJ2-1; D unclear. CDR3 length equals 12 residues. Germline CDR1 MNHEY, CDR2 SMNVEV (reference sequence). V lost 2 bases and J lost 10, with 9 bases in between. The CDR3 here is CASSLPSPEQFF. In DNA, the CDR3 is TGTGCCAGCAGTTTACCCAGTCCAGAGCAGTTCTTC.

Many counts were recorded for this clonotype. This chain joins TRBV20-1 and TRBJ1-5; D is undetermined. The germline V and J ends were trimmed by 0 bases and 7 bases, with 13 bases remaining between them. The CDR3 spans 14 residues. Germline lookup yields CDR1 DFQATT and CDR2 SNEGSKA (reference sequence). The CDR3 spells CSARDVSSPQPQHF. For the CDR3, the DNA is TGCAGTGCTAGAGATGTAAGCAGTCCCCAGCCCCAGCATTTT.

This clonotype was recorded at least ten times. CDR3 coding DNA: TGTGCCAGCAGCCTGGCGACGAGCTCCTACAATGAGCAGTTCTTC. Amino acids: CASSLATSSYNEQFF. This chain links TRBV7-7 with TRBJ2-1; D not resolved. The CDR3 runs to 15 residues. Trimming cost V 5 bases and J 0 bases, with 11 bases left between them. The germline gives CDR1 SSHAT, CDR2 FNYEAQ (reference sequence).

There are many counts of this clonotype. The chain combines TRBV15 with TRBJ2-3; D may be TRBD2 (6 bases). Trimming took 4 bases from V and 2 from J, leaving 16 bases between them. The germline CDR1 and CDR2 sequences are LNHNV and YYDKDF (reference sequence). There are 16 residues in the CDR3. The CDR3 spells CATSIDRLEVTDTQYF. The CDR3 bases are TGTGCCACCAGCATCGACAGACTAGAAGTCACAGATACGCAGTATTTT. Looking up the rest from reference TRBV15 and TRBJ2-3 gives the full variable domain: DAMVIQNPRYQVTQFGKPVTLSCSQTLNHNVMYWYQQKSSQAPKLLFHYYDKDFNNEADTPDNFQSRRPNTSFCFLDIRSPGLGDTAMYLCATSIDRLEVTDTQYFGPGTRLTVL.

Many counts were recorded for this clonotype. This chain links TRBV6-5 with TRBJ2-6; 9 bases line up with TRBD2. After removal of 2 bases from V and 2 bases from J, the junction contained 10 bases not matched to a gene. The CDR3 is 19 amino acids. The germline gives CDR1 MNHEY, CDR2 SVGAGI. CDR3 region: CASSYRGVAGAPGANVLTF. CDR3 coding DNA: TGTGCCAGCAGTTACCGCGGGGTAGCGGGAGCCCCTGGGGCCAACGTCCTGACTTTC.

The sample holds many counts of this clonotype. J is TRBJ2-7 and V is TRBV29-1; 8 nucleotides align to TRBD2. This CDR3 has 12 amino acids. J lost 5 bases, V lost 4 bases, and 4 bases had no gene match. Germline CDR1 and CDR2: SQVTM and ANQGSEA. CDR3 in amino acids: CSVVPGGNEQYF. Here the CDR3 DNA reads TGCAGCGTTGTCCCGGGAGGGAACGAGCAGTACTTC.